Presented here are 13 T cell receptor beta chains from one specimen sequenced in a study of low-dose radiotherapy and immunotherapy resistance in tumors. Time point: after trial treatment. The treatment was: LDRT plus nivolumab, ipilimumab, low-dose cyclophosphamide and aspirin (RACIN trial). Alpha and beta chains were covered, as first-strand cDNA relied on TRAV- and TRBV-specific primers. It was with a constant-region primer and a V-primer adapter that TCRs were amplified over around 18 PCR cycles. Each CDR3 protein gets one entry after TCRdb re-called the reads with MiXCR. The table has 95,000 to 100,000 distinct CDR3 sequences, roughly 20% seen once. Sequencing was performed on PBMCs, taken after low-dose radiotherapy plus immunotherapy. All receptors come from a male donor with prostate cancer.

Many counts were recorded for this clonotype. The V and J genes are TRBV5-1 and TRBJ2-3; D remains unclear. The CDR3 consists of 15 residues. Per germline, CDR1 SGHRS and CDR2 YFSETQ. V dropped 3 bases and J dropped 0 bases, with 11 bases sitting between them. The CDR3 region has the DNA TGCGCCAGCAGCTCCGGGCGGACCAGCACAGATACGCAGTATTTT. This codes for CASSSGRTSTDTQYF.

This clonotype was seen at least ten times. The chain carries TRBV2 and TRBJ2-7; the D is unclear. V lost 8 bases and J 4 bases, leaving 3 bases between the germline ends. Germline V gene sequence: CDR1 SNHLY, CDR2 FYNNEI. The CDR3 runs 9 residues. CDR3 region: CASGYEQYF. CDR3 sequence (DNA): TGTGCCAGCGGGTACGAGCAGTACTTC.

This clonotype was counted at least ten times. In nucleotides, the CDR3 is TGTGCCAGCAGCGTGTCGCCAGCCTCCTACGAGCAGTACTTC. It specifies CASSVSPASYEQYF. The rearrangement uses TRBV9 and TRBJ2-7, with no clear D. The CDR3 has 14 amino acids. V lost 2 bases to trimming and J lost 0 bases, with 9 bases between them. Germline V gene data show CDR1 as SGDLS and CDR2 as YYNGEE.

Remarks on this clonotype: A far larger clone is just one base off, so this is likely a read error. This chain uses TRBV5-1 with TRBJ2-1, with 8 nucleotides matching TRBD2. J gave up 8 bases and V 0 bases, and 4 bases lay outside the gene matches. Germline lookup yields CDR1 SGHRS and CDR2 YFSETQ. This CDR3 is built from 14 residues. The CDR3 loop is CASSLEPAGDEQFF. CDR3 DNA: TGCGCCAGCAGCTTGGAGCCAGCGGGGGATGAGCAGTTCTTC.

To note about this clonotype: This likely traces to a read error, being one base from a far larger clone. The chain couples TRBV4-2 to TRBJ2-5, with a weak D call TRBD2 (6 bases). The length of the CDR3 is 15 residues. Germline CDR1 and CDR2: LGHNA and YNFKEQ. The V end lost 1 base, the J end lost 11 bases, and 20 bases lay between the germline ends. The CDR3 protein is CASSQGNSGHNEQYF. The CDR3 DNA reads TGTGCCAGCAGCCAAGGGAATAGCGGCCACAATGAGCAGTACTTC.

At least ten counts were recorded for this clonotype. CDR3 in amino acids: CAEKDRPRNTEAFF. As DNA, the CDR3 is TGTGCCGAAAAAGACAGGCCGAGGAACACTGAAGCTTTCTTT. The chain has TRBV24-1 and TRBJ1-1, with a weak D call TRBD1 (6 bases). The V end lost 12 bases, the J end lost 1 base, and 17 bases lay between the germline ends. Germline V gives CDR1 KGHDR, CDR2 SFDVKD. The CDR3 sequence is 14 residues long.

This clonotype has a count of ten or more. V and J are TRBV15 and TRBJ1-1; no definite D call. The germline CDR1 and CDR2 sequences are LNHNV and YYDKDF (reference sequence). Trimming took 0 bases from V and 3 from J, leaving 11 bases between them. The CDR3 totals 15 residues. CDR3 residues: CATSRDGIGDTEAFF. The CDR3 nucleotides read TGTGCCACCAGCAGAGATGGAATCGGGGACACTGAAGCTTTCTTT. Drawing the rest from reference TRBV15 and TRBJ1-1, the complete variable domain is DAMVIQNPRYQVTQFGKPVTLSCSQTLNHNVMYWYQQKSSQAPKLLFHYYDKDFNNEADTPDNFQSRRPNTSFCFLDIRSPGLGDTAMYLCATSRDGIGDTEAFFGQGTRLTVV.

The CDR3 sequence: CASCRQGTEQFF. The CDR3 coding sequence is TGTGCCAGCTGTCGGCAGGGGACTGAGCAGTTCTTC. This chain links TRBV6-1 with TRBJ2-1; perhaps TRBD1 as D (6 bases). Per the germline V gene, CDR1 is MNHNS and CDR2 is SASEGT. The CDR3 loop spans 12 amino acids. Deletions cut 8 bases from V and 9 bases from J, with 14 bases between.

Many counts were recorded for this clonotype. The chain uses TRBV5-1 and TRBJ2-2; 8 positions match TRBD1. CDR1 is SGHRS and CDR2 is YFSETQ in the germline V gene. This CDR3 contains 15 residues. The V gene end was trimmed by 3 bases and the J gene end by 4 bases; junction bases not matched to a gene: 5. The CDR3 here is CASSSTGQATGELFF. The CDR3 region has the DNA TGCGCCAGCAGCTCTACGGGACAGGCCACCGGGGAGCTGTTTTTT.

As to this clonotype: One base separates it from a far larger clone, so it is likely a read error. The genes are TRBV7-6 and TRBJ2-1, with D unresolved. Trimming took off 1 base at V and 9 bases at J, with 7 bases between the two ends. Germline CDR1 SGHVS, CDR2 FNYEAQ. The CDR3 is made up of 12 amino acids. CDR3 sequence (DNA): TGTGCCAGCAGCTTAGAAGGGTCTGAGCAGTTCTTC. Translation: CASSLEGSEQFF.

This clonotype was found many times. This CDR3 is missing its conserved last phenylalanine or tryptophan, likely due to a read error. It is unclear where the CDR3 begins or ends on the DNA, so no DNA is shown, and the CDR3 is as TCRdb lists it. V and J are TRBV23-1 and TRBJ2-3; the table's D gene call, TRBD1, was not cross checked with the DNA. TRBV23-1 is noted as an ORF with a role that remains uncertain. Including both end residues, the CDR3 is 12 amino acids long. CDR3 protein: CASSHPNRGSHL.

In this sample, this clonotype turned up many times. The rearrangement links TRBV20-1 to TRBJ1-6; TRBD1 matches 8 bases. Germline loops: CDR1 DFQATT, CDR2 SNEGSKA (reference sequence). This CDR3 region has 15 residues. Losses at the gene ends were 6 bases for V and 7 bases for J; bases not matched to a gene: 11. The CDR3 is CSALPGQGGNSPLHF. The CDR3 coding sequence is TGCAGTGCCCTTCCCGGACAGGGAGGGAATTCACCCCTCCACTTT.

This clonotype was seen ten or more times. The gene calls are TRBV6-5 and TRBJ2-3; D possibly corresponds to TRBD2 (6 bases). Germline CDR1 and CDR2: MNHEY and SVGAGI. Deletions cut 0 bases from V and 6 bases from J, with 16 bases between. The CDR3 contains 16 residues. In DNA form, the CDR3 reads TGTGCCAGCAGTTACTCGAGGACCGCTAGCGTTGATACGCAGTATTTT. Translating gives CASSYSRTASVDTQYF.